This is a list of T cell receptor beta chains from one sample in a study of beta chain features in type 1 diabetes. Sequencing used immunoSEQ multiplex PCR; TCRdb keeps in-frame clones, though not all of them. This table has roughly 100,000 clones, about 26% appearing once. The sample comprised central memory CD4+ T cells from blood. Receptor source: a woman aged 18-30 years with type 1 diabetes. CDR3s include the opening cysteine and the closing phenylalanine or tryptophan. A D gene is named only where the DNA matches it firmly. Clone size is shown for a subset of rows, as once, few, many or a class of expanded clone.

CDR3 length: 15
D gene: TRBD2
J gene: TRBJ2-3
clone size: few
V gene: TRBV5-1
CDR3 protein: CASSFGGSSADTQYF
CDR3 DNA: TGCGCCAGCAGCTTCGGCGGGAGCAGTGCAGATACGCAGTATTTT

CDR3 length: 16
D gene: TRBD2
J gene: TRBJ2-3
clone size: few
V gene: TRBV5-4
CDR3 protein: CASSLDGGISTDTQYF
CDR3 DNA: TGTGCCAGCAGCTTGGACGGGGGGATTAGCACAGATACGCAGTATTTT

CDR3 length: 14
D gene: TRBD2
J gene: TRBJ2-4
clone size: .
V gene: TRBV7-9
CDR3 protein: CASSRSGGLDIQYF
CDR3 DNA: TGTGCCAGCAGCCGATCGGGGGGATTGGACATTCAGTACTTC

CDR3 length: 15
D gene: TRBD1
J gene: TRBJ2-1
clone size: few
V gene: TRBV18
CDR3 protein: CASSPVDRVYNEQFF
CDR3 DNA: TGTGCCAGCTCACCTGTGGACAGGGTGTACAATGAGCAGTTCTTC

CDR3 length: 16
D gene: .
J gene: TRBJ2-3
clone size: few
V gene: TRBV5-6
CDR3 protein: CASSSLGVWTPDTQYF
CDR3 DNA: TGTGCCAGCAGCTCGCTAGGGGTATGGACCCCAGATACGCAGTATTTT

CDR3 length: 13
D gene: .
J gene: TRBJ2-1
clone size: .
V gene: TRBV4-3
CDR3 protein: CASSPEPGNEQFF
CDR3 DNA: TGCGCCAGCAGCCCAGAACCCGGCAATGAGCAGTTCTTC

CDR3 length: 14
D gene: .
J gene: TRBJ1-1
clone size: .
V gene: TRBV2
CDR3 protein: CASSASRSNTEAFF
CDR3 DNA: TGTGCCAGCAGTGCTAGCAGATCGAACACTGAAGCTTTCTTT

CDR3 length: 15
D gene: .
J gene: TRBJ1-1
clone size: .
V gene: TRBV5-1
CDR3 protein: CASSPRGATNTEAFF
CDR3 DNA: TGCGCCAGCAGCCCCCGGGGGGCCACGAACACTGAAGCTTTCTTT

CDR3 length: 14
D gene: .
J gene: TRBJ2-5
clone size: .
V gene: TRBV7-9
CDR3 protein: CASSSTGPRETQYF
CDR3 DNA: TGTGCCAGCAGCTCGACAGGCCCCAGGGAGACCCAGTACTTC

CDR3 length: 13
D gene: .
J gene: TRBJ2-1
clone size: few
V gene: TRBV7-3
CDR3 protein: CASSPSSYNEQFF
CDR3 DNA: TGTGCCAGCAGTCCCAGCTCCTACAATGAGCAGTTCTTC

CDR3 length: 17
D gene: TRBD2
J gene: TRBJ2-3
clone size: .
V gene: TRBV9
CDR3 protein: CASNETTSGRITDTQYF
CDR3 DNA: TGTGCCAGCAACGAAACGACTAGCGGACGAATCACAGATACGCAGTATTTT

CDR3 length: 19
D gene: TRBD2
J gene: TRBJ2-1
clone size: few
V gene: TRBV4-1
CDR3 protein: CASSHIGLAGGPGPFEQFF
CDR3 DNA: TGCGCCAGCAGCCACATCGGCCTAGCGGGAGGGCCTGGGCCATTTGAGCAGTTCTTC

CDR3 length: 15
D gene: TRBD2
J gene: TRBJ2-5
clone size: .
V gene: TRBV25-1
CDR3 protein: CASSEDLTGGETQYF
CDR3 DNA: TGTGCCAGCAGTGAAGACCTTACGGGAGGGGAGACCCAGTACTTC

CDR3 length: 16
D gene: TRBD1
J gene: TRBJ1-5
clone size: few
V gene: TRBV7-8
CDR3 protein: CASSLRSDRVNQPQHF
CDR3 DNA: TGTGCCAGCAGCTTAAGGTCGGACAGGGTTAATCAGCCCCAGCATTTT

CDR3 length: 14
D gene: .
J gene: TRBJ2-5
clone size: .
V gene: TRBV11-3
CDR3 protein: CASRPTGAGETQYF
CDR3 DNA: TGTGCCAGCAGGCCGACGGGAGCGGGAGAGACCCAGTACTTC

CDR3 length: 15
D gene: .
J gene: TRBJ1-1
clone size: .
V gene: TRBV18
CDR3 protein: CASSPPPGRGTEAFF
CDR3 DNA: TGTGCCAGCTCACCACCTCCAGGGAGGGGGACTGAAGCTTTCTTT

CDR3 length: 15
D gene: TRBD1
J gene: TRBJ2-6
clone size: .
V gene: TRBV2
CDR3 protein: CASSPSTGGLNVLTF
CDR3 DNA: TGTGCCAGCAGTCCATCGACAGGGGGCCTCAACGTCCTGACTTTC

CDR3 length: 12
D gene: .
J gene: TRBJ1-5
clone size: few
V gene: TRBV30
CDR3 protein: CAWSDRDQPQHF
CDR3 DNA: TGTGCCTGGTCGGACAGAGATCAGCCCCAGCATTTT

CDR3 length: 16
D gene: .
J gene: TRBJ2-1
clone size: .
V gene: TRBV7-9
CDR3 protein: CASSSGGTVAWWGQFF
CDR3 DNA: TGTGCCAGCAGCTCGGGGGGCACGGTAGCGTGGTGGGGACAGTTCTTC

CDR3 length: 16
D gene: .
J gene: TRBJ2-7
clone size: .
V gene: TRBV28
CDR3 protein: CASSLSLSGGTYEQYF
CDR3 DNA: TGTGCCAGCAGTTTATCCCTTAGCGGAGGCACCTACGAGCAGTACTTC

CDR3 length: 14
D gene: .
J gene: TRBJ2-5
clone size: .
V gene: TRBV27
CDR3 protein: CASSRDTLQETQYF
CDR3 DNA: TGTGCCAGCAGTAGGGACACCCTCCAAGAGACCCAGTACTTC

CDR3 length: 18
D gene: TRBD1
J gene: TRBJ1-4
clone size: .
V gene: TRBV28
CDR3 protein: CASSQRQGWAQNSEKLFF
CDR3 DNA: TGTGCCAGCAGCCAACGACAGGGGTGGGCCCAGAATAGTGAAAAACTGTTTTTT

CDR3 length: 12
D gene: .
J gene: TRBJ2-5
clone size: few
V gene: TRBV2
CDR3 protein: CASRPFRETQYF
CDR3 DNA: TGTGCCAGCAGACCCTTCCGGGAGACCCAGTACTTC

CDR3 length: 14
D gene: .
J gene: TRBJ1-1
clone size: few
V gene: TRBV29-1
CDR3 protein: CSVSLGGVNTEAFF
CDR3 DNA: TGCAGCGTGTCATTGGGGGGGGTGAACACTGAAGCTTTCTTT

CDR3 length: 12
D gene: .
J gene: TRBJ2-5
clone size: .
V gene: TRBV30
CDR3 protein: CAWSRAGETQYF
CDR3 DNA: TGTGCCTGGAGTCGGGCGGGGGAGACCCAGTACTTC

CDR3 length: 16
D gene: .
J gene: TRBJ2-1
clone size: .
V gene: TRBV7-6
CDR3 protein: CASTLLAGGSYNEQFF
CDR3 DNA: TGTGCCAGCACCCTCCTAGCCGGCGGGTCCTACAATGAGCAGTTCTTC

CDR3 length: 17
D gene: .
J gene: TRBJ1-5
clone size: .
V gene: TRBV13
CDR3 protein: CASSPYPDRPPRQPQHF
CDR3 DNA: TGTGCCAGCAGCCCTTACCCGGACAGACCGCCGCGTCAGCCCCAGCATTTT

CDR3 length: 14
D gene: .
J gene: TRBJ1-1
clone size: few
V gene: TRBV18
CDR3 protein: CASSPNTGFTEAFF
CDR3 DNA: TGTGCCAGCTCACCTAATACAGGTTTCACTGAAGCTTTCTTT

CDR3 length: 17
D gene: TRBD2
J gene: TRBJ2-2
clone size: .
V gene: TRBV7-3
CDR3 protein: CASSSGTSGTNTGELFF
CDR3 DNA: TGTGCCAGCAGCTCCGGGACTAGCGGTACGAACACCGGGGAGCTGTTTTTT

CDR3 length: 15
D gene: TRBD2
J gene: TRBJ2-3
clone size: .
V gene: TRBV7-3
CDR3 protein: CASSLIAGVADTQYF
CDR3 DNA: TGTGCCAGCAGCTTAATAGCGGGAGTGGCAGATACGCAGTATTTT

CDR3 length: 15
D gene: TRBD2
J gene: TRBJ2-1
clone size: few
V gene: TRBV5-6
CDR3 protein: CASSLAGRGYNEQFF
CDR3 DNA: TGTGCCAGCAGCTTGGCAGGGCGGGGGTACAATGAGCAGTTCTTC

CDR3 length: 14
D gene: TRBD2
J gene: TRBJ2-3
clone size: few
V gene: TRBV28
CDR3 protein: CASSSSGIQDTQYF
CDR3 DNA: TGTGCCAGCAGTTCTAGCGGGATTCAAGATACGCAGTATTTT

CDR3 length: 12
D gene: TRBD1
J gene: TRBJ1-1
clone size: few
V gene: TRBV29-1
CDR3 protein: CSGGTGETEAFF
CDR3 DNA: TGCAGCGGGGGTACAGGGGAAACTGAAGCTTTCTTT

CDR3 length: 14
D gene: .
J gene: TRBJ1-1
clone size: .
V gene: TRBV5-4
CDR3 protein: CASSLVGGGTEAFF
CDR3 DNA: TGTGCCAGCAGCTTGGTCGGGGGGGGGACTGAAGCTTTCTTT

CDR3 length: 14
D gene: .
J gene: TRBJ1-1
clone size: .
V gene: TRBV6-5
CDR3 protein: CASSYGGRRGEAFF
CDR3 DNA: TGTGCCAGCAGTTACGGTGGTAGAAGGGGCGAAGCTTTCTTT

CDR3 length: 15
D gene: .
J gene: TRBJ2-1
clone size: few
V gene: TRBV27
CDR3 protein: CASSQGSVSSNEQFF
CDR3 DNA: TGTGCCAGCAGCCAGGGGAGCGTATCCTCCAATGAGCAGTTCTTC

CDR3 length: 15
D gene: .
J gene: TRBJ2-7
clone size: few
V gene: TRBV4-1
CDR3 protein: CASREWQGKASEQYF
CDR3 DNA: TGCGCCAGCAGGGAATGGCAGGGAAAAGCATCCGAGCAGTACTTC

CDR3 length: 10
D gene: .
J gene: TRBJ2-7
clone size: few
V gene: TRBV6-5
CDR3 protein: CASLEAEQYF
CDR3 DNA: TGTGCCAGCTTAGAAGCCGAGCAGTACTTC

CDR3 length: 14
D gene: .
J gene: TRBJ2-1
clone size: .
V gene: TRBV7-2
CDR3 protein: CASSLSRRYNEQFF
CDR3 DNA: TGTGCCAGCAGCTTATCTAGACGATACAATGAGCAGTTCTTC

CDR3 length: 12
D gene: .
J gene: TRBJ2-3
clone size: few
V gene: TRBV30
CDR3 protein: CAWSVRADTQYF
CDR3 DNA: TGTGCCTGGAGTGTACGGGCAGATACGCAGTATTTT

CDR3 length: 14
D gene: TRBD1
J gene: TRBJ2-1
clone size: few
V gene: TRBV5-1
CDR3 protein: CASSPPGQYNEQFF
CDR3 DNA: TGCGCCAGCAGCCCACCGGGACAGTACAATGAGCAGTTCTTC

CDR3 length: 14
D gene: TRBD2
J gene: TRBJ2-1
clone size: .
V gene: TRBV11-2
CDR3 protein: CASGSGSGYNEQFF
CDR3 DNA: TGTGCCAGCGGCAGCGGGAGCGGTTACAATGAGCAGTTCTTC